This T cell receptor (beta chain) was observed in a study of PD-1 blockade in classical Hodgkin lymphoma. General study points: Exclusion was the outcome for patients who began nivolumab under 1 year after ASCT.

CDR1 is MNHEY, CDR2 SVGAGI, per germline. CDR3 length equals 12 residues. Losses at the gene ends were 6 bases for V and 9 bases for J; bases not matched to a gene: 4. This clone has just a few counts. Its antigen remains unknown. Every patient experienced relapse after autologous stem cell transplantation, and brentuximab vedotin exposure varied. Measured with immunoSEQ multiplex PCR; TCRdb has only the in-frame clones, and not every one. The sample has approximately 50,000 clones, 73% seen once. The clonotype was recovered from a human donor with classical Hodgkin lymphoma. Sequenced here: peripheral blood mononuclear cells (PBMCs), sampled before the second cycle of nivolumab. The J gene is TRBJ2-1, the V gene TRBV6-5, with 8 bases that match TRBD1. The CDR3 reads CASSFGQGEQFF. In nucleotides, the CDR3 is TGTGCCAGCAGCTTCGGACAGGGTGAGCAGTTCTTC.